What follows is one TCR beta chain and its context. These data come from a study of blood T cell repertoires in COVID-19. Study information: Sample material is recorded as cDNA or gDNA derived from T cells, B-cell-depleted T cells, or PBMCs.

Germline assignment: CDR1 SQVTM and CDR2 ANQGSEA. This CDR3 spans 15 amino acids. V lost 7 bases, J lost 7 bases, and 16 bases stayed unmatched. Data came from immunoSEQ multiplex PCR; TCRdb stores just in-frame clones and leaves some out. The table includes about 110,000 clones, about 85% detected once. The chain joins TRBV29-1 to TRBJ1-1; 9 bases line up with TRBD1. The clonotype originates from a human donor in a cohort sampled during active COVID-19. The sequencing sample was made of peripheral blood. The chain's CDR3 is CSASGQGSPSNEAFF. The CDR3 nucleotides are TGCAGCGCTTCGGGACAGGGATCCCCTAGTAATGAAGCTTTCTTT.